The clone carrying this T cell receptor beta chain was counted a few times. Its specificity is not known. CD45RO-negative CD8 cells positively selected for CCR7 made up the naive population, which excluded terminally differentiated effector memory CD45RA+ cells. The assay was immunoSEQ multiplex PCR, and TCRdb's table has in-frame clones only and misses some. Here the sample spans about 2.2 million clones, over 85% being singletons. These data come from a study of shared clonotypes between healthy human individuals. At the level of the study: Each donor had three CD4 naive, three CD4 memory, two CD8 naive and one CD8 memory plate.

General study findings and limits: It was the few donors that limited the genetic and exposure-history diversity represented. Naive subsets usually exceeded memory subsets in estimated richness.

The sequenced material came from naive CD8+ T cells from PBMCs. This clonotype was obtained from a man between 18 and 29 years old in good health. Some clones in this sample may be carry-over from other donors' samples.

The CDR3 DNA follows: TGTGCCAGCAGCCAAGAGACAGGGTACTACGAGCAGTACTTC. It yields the protein CASSQETGYYEQYF. V usage is TRBV4-2 and J usage is TRBJ2-7; 7 nucleotides align to TRBD1. There are 14 residues in the CDR3. Germline V gene lookup returns CDR1 LGHNA and CDR2 YNFKEQ. Germline trimming cut 0 bases from V and 3 bases from J; bases unmatched to any gene: 2.